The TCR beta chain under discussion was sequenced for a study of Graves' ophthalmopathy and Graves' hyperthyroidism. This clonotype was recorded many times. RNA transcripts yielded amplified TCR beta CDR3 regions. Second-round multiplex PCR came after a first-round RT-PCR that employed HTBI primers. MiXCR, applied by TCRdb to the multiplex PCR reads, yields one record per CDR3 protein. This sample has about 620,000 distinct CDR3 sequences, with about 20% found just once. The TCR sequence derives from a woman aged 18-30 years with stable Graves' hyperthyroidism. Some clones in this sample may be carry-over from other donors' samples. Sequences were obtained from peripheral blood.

The CDR3 sequence is CASSLGTDGYYGYTF. CDR3 in DNA: TGTGCCAGCAGTTTAGGAACAGACGGATACTATGGCTACACCTTC. The chain links TRBV28 to TRBJ1-2; no firm D call. Trimming stripped 2 bases from V and 3 bases from J, with 13 bases between. The CDR3 extends over 15 amino acids. Germline CDR1 is MDHEN and CDR2 is SYDVKM.